This T cell receptor beta chain was recovered during a study of early T cells in non-severe SARS-CoV-2 infection. TCRdb fed the 5' RACE reads into MiXCR, producing one record per CDR3 protein. The table shows under 90,000 distinct CDR3 sequences, with about 13% occurring only once. CDR1 SNHLY and CDR2 FYNNEI come from the germline V gene. V lost 1 base and J lost 5, with 8 bases in between. This CDR3 region has 14 residues. This clonotype was found a few times. The sequenced sample consisted of whole blood. The gene calls are TRBV2 and TRBJ2-2; unclear D gene. The sequence was collected from an adult who was a healthcare worker with PCR-confirmed SARS-CoV-2 infection or an uninfected control (not recorded which). The CDR3 DNA follows: TGTGCCAGCAGTGAAGGGCAGCTAACCGGGGAGCTGTTTTTT. Protein: CASSEGQLTGELFF.